Given below is one TCR beta chain in context. Its cognate antigen is unknown. CDR3 size: 15 residues. The ends were cut back, 7 bases at V and 1 base at J, with 17 bases in the middle. The germline CDR1 and CDR2 sequences are SGDLS and YYNGEE. The data derive from a study of a mutant IDH1 vaccine in newly diagnosed glioma. The protocol was immunoSEQ multiplex PCR, while the TCRdb copy is restricted to in-frame clones and leaves out a portion. The data contain about 50,000 clones, roughly 92% of them singletons. Time point reported: week 35, safety follow-up. Topical imiquimod was applied with each vaccine dose, which held 300 ug of mutant IDH1 20-mer peptide. Astrocytomas found in donors were new, WHO grade 3 or 4, IDH1-mutant and ATRX-lost. The study, taken as a whole, reports: Top-clonotype changes in peripheral T cells seemed unrelated to pseudoprogression.

This specimen was PBMCs, taken from a glioma patient whose treatment included an IDH1 peptide vaccine. The chain has TRBV9 and TRBJ1-1; weak D call: TRBD1 (6 bases). The origin of this receptor is a man aged 50 to 59 with glioma. The CDR3 region has the DNA TGTGCCAGCTCCCACAGGGATTTGGAGAACACTGAAGCTTTCTTT. Encoded protein: CASSHRDLENTEAFF.